This is a list of T cell receptor beta chains from one sample in a study of blood T cell repertoires in COVID-19. Repertoires were generated with immunoSEQ multiplex PCR, while TCRdb's copy carries only in-frame clones and drops some. The table has about 69,000 clones, roughly 89% seen once; the top ten hold 5.3%. The sample comprised peripheral blood. All receptors come from a man aged 50 or older with acute or convalescent COVID-19. The CDR3 runs from the conserved cysteine through the conserved F or W. D genes are given only for firm matches. Size is stated for part of the rows, as once, few or many counts, or as a class when the clone is expanded.

D	size	V	J	CDR3	DNA
-	few	TRBV19	TRBJ1-5	CASSMDTGRNQPQHF	TGTGCCAGTAGTATGGACACAGGGAGAAATCAGCCCCAGCATTTT
TRBD2	-	TRBV7-2	TRBJ2-3	CASSATSGIGDTQYF	TGTGCCAGCAGCGCGACTAGCGGGATTGGGGATACGCAGTATTTT
-	-	TRBV7-8	TRBJ2-7	CASSLSSPGAFRVF	TGTGCCAGCAGCTTAAGTAGCCCGGGAGCCTTTCGAGTCTTC
TRBD1	-	TRBV6-1	TRBJ1-6	CASSERHRGIINNSPLHF	TGTGCCAGCAGTGAACGACACAGGGGAATTATTAATAATTCACCCCTCCACTTT
TRBD2	-	TRBV14	TRBJ2-7	CASSQDLGTNNEQYF	TGTGCCAGCAGCCAAGATCTGGGGACTAATAACGAGCAGTACTTC
-	-	TRBV19	TRBJ2-5	CASSATRGETQYF	TGTGCCAGTAGTGCGACTAGAGGGGAGACCCAGTACTTC
-	-	TRBV30	TRBJ1-1	CAWGGDTEAFF	TGTGCCTGGGGGGGCGACACTGAAGCTTTCTTT
TRBD1	-	TRBV19	TRBJ1-5	CASSGVGGGNQPQHF	TGTGCCAGTAGTGGGGTAGGGGGCGGCAATCAGCCCCAGCATTTT
-	once	TRBV6-2/TRBV6-3	TRBJ2-7	CASSYLIEQYF	TGTGCCAGCAGTTACCTTATCGAGCAGTACTTC
TRBD1	-	TRBV5-4	TRBJ2-1	CASSSGTGGVDEQFF	TGTGCCAGCAGCTCCGGGACAGGGGGCGTCGATGAGCAGTTCTTC
TRBD2	-	TRBV2	TRBJ2-7	CASRVGLAGDIEQYF	TGTGCCAGCAGGGTCGGACTAGCGGGAGATATCGAGCAGTACTTC
TRBD1	-	TRBV19	TRBJ1-1	CASSAGRGQVNTEAFF	TGTGCCAGTAGTGCTGGCAGGGGGCAGGTGAACACTGAAGCTTTCTTT
TRBD2	-	TRBV5-1	TRBJ2-1	CASSLSGTSVYEQFF	TGCGCCAGCAGCTTATCCGGGACTAGTGTCTATGAGCAGTTCTTC
TRBD2	-	TRBV7-6	TRBJ2-1	CASSSLAVLYNEQFF	TGTGCCAGCAGCTCTCTAGCGGTCCTCTACAATGAGCAGTTCTTC
-	-	TRBV5-1	TRBJ2-3	CASSSPLGGTDTQYF	TGCGCCAGCAGCTCTCCGCTGGGGGGAACAGATACGCAGTATTTT
-	-	TRBV13	TRBJ2-3	CASSLQGKAQYF	TGTGCCAGCAGCTTACAGGGGAAAGCGCAGTATTTT
TRBD1	-	TRBV9	TRBJ2-4	CASSARTGASIQYF	TGTGCCAGCAGCGCAAGGACAGGGGCATCTATTCAGTACTTC
-	-	TRBV24-1	TRBJ2-7	CATSGSAESSYEQYF	TGTGCCACCAGTGGATCTGCGGAAAGCTCCTACGAGCAGTACTTC
-	few	TRBV27	TRBJ1-2	CASSFAGFYGYTF	TGTGCCAGCAGTTTCGCAGGGTTCTATGGCTACACCTTC
TRBD2	-	TRBV19	TRBJ2-1	CASSIARDYRYNEQFF	TGTGCCAGTAGTATAGCACGGGACTATAGATACAATGAGCAGTTCTTC
TRBD2	-	TRBV5-6	TRBJ2-2	CASSLRGEGPYTGELFF	TGTGCCAGCAGCCTCCGGGGGGAGGGCCCATACACCGGGGAGCTGTTTTTT
TRBD1	-	TRBV9	TRBJ2-1	CASSLTRTGRNEQFF	TGTGCCAGCAGCCTCACCCGGACAGGGAGGAATGAGCAGTTCTTC
TRBD1	-	TRBV30	TRBJ1-4	CAWTADRGEKLFF	TGTGCCTGGACCGCGGACAGGGGTGAAAAACTGTTTTTT
-	-	TRBV29-1	TRBJ2-2	CSVEFHRAGELFF	TGCAGCGTTGAATTTCACAGGGCCGGGGAGCTGTTTTTT
TRBD1	-	TRBV7-9	TRBJ2-2	CASSLGQGGGTGELFF	TGTGCCAGCAGCTTAGGACAGGGGGGCGGCACCGGGGAGCTGTTTTTT
-	-	TRBV18	TRBJ2-2	CASSPPVTWNTGELFF	TGTGCCAGCTCACCACCGGTCACTTGGAACACCGGGGAGCTGTTTTTT
-	-	TRBV25-1	TRBJ2-5	CASSTGLQETQYF	TGTGCCAGCAGTACGGGACTCCAAGAGACCCAGTACTTC
TRBD2	-	TRBV10-1	TRBJ2-3	CASSATSGSDTQYF	TGCGCCAGCAGTGCGACTAGCGGGAGTGATACGCAGTATTTT
-	-	TRBV30	TRBJ1-5	CAWSRGEGTAANQPQHF	TGTGCCTGGAGCCGCGGGGAGGGTACAGCGGCGAATCAGCCCCAGCATTTT
-	-	TRBV10-3	TRBJ2-5	CAISDAGKGGETQYF	TGTGCCATCAGTGATGCGGGGAAAGGAGGAGAGACCCAGTACTTC
-	-	TRBV12-3/TRBV12-4	TRBJ1-2	CASSLDRVYGYTF	TGTGCCAGCAGTTTAGACAGGGTTTATGGCTACACCTTC
-	once	TRBV7-2	TRBJ1-2	CASSRIREGYTF	TGTGCCAGCAGCCGAATACGGGAAGGCTACACCTTC
TRBD2	-	TRBV27	TRBJ2-5	CASSSLLAGNQETQYF	TGTGCCAGCAGTTCCCTGCTAGCGGGCAACCAAGAGACCCAGTACTTC
-	-	TRBV9	TRBJ2-3	CASSPQGSDTQYF	TGTGCCAGCAGCCCCCAGGGATCAGATACGCAGTATTTT
TRBD2	-	TRBV5-4	TRBJ2-1	CASSLGREGWCGAYNEQFF	TGTGCCAGCAGCTTGGGACGGGAGGGATGGTGTGGGGCCTACAATGAGCAGTTCTTC
-	-	TRBV6-5	TRBJ1-4	CASSYSTGPTNEKLFF	TGTGCCAGCAGTTACTCGACAGGCCCAACTAATGAAAAACTGTTTTTT
TRBD2	-	TRBV5-6	TRBJ2-1	CASSMGLAGIDNEQFF	TGTGCCAGCAGCATGGGACTAGCGGGGATAGACAATGAGCAGTTCTTC
TRBD2	once	TRBV5-4	TRBJ2-5	CASSLVAGGPETQYF	TGTGCCAGCAGCTTGGTAGCGGGAGGGCCAGAGACCCAGTACTTC
TRBD2	-	TRBV27	TRBJ2-2	CASSLFSGSNSGELFF	TGTGCCAGCAGTTTATTTAGCGGGAGTAATTCCGGGGAGCTGTTTTTT
TRBD2	-	TRBV11-3	TRBJ2-7	CASSLVLGLSSYEQYF	TGTGCCAGCAGCTTAGTCTTGGGACTAAGCTCCTACGAGCAGTACTTC
TRBD1	-	TRBV2	TRBJ1-2	CASSGQGPNYGYTF	TGTGCCAGCAGTGGACAGGGCCCTAACTATGGCTACACCTTC